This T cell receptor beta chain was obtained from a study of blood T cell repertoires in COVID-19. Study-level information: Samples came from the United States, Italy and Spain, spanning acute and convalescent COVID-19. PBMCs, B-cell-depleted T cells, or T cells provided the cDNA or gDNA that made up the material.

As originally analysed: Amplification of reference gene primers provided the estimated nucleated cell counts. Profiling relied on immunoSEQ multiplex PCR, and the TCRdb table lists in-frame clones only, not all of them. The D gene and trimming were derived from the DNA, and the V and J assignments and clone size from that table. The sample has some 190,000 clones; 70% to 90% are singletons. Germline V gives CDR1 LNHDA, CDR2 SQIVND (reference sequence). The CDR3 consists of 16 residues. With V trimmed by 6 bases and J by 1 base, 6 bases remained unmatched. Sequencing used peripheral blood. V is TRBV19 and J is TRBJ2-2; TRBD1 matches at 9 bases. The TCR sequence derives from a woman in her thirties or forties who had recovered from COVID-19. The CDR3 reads CASRIQGQGNTGELFF. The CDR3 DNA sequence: TGTGCCAGTAGAATTCAGGGACAGGGGAACACCGGGGAGCTGTTTTTT.